Listed here are 3 T cell receptor beta chains from one sample, sequenced in a study of neurological immune-mediated disorders. Time point in this sample: longitudinal time-point 2. TCRdb recomputed calls from the 5' RACE reads with MiXCR, one row per CDR3 protein. Of some 60,000 distinct CDR3 sequences listed, about 8.9% were seen once; the top ten hold 9.5% to 15%. Material: PBMCs. The receptors derive from a young man in good health.

This clonotype was counted many times. The chain joins TRBV29-1 to TRBJ2-4; 12 bases agree with TRBD2. Germline-derived CDR1 and CDR2 are SQVTM and ANQGSEA. There are 17 residues in the CDR3. With V trimmed by 5 bases and J by 5 bases, 13 bases remained unmatched. The CDR3 reads CSVSDSSGGVGENIQYF. CDR3 coding DNA: TGCAGCGTTTCGGATTCTAGCGGGGGGGTAGGGGAAAACATTCAGTACTTC.

There are many counts of this clonotype. The gene calls are TRBV5-1 and TRBJ2-1, with D maybe TRBD2 (5 bases). The CDR3 has 15 residues. In germline, CDR1 is SGHRS, CDR2 YFSETQ. Trimming removed 0 bases from V and 0 bases from J, with 7 bases in between. The CDR3 DNA is TGCGCCAGCAGCTTGGAGCGGACCTCCTACAATGAGCAGTTCTTC. Amino acids: CASSLERTSYNEQFF.

This clonotype was counted at least ten times. The rearrangement joins TRBV9 to TRBJ2-7; 7 nucleotides match TRBD1. V lost 3 bases and J lost 2; bases outside the gene matches: 8. Germline CDR1 SGDLS, CDR2 YYNGEE. This CDR3 contains 15 residues. The CDR3 is CASSGGQPDTYEQYF. The CDR3 DNA sequence: TGTGCCAGCAGCGGGGGACAGCCCGATACCTACGAGCAGTACTTC. Supplemented by reference TRBV9 and TRBJ2-7, the full variable domain reads DSGVTQTPKHLITATGQRVTLRCSPRSGDLSVYWYQQSLDQGLQFLIQYYNGEERAKGNILERFSAQQFPDLHSELNLSSLELGDSALYFCASSGGQPDTYEQYFGPGTRLTVT.